This T cell receptor beta chain derives from a study of cytomegalovirus exposure and HLA in healthy donors. The CDR3 has 15 amino acids. The junction had 8 bases not matched to a gene; V was cut back by 0 bases and J by 8 bases. CDR1 is SGHNT and CDR2 is YYREEE in the germline V gene (reference sequence). The PCR contained 60 Vbeta and 13 Jbeta primers. Sequencing was performed with immunoSEQ multiplex PCR; in TCRdb, only in-frame clones are kept and a portion is missing. The sample has under 200,000 clones, approximately 81% seen once. The chain couples TRBV5-4 to TRBJ2-3, with 8 bases identical to TRBD1. The sequencing sample was made of PBMCs. This TCR was recovered from a boy aged 2 to 9 in good health and CMV-seronegative. CDR3 protein: CASSLGARGLATQYF. CDR3 sequence (DNA): TGTGCCAGCAGCTTGGGGGCCAGGGGGCTCGCTACGCAGTATTTT. The full variable domain, rest sourced from reference TRBV5-4 and TRBJ2-3, is ETGVTQSPTHLIKTRGQQVTLRCSSQSGHNTVSWYQQALGQGPQFIFQYYREEENGRGNFPPRFSGLQFPNYSSELNVNALELDDSALYLCASSLGARGLATQYFGPGTRLTVL.